Listed below are T cell receptor beta chains from one sample, sequenced in a study of OX40 agonist ivuxolimab in advanced cancers. Libraries were prepared by immunoSEQ multiplex PCR; TCRdb keeps only in-frame clonotypes and omits some of them. The table lists around 50,000 clones, about 88% of them singletons. The starting material was CD4+ or CD8+ T cells sorted from blood, obtained in a trial of the OX40 agonist ivuxolimab. These receptors were taken from an adult with an advanced solid tumor such as melanoma, head and neck, liver or kidney cancer. The CDR3 runs from the conserved cysteine through the conserved F or W. The D gene is left open where the match is weak. Some rows have no size entry. The others give once, few or many, or a class for an expanded clone.

J gene	D gene	clone size	V gene	CDR3 length	CDR3 protein	CDR3 DNA
TRBJ2-3	.	.	TRBV7-6	15	CASTLTGGSTDTQYF	TGTGCCAGCACCCTAACTGGCGGGAGCACAGATACGCAGTATTTT
TRBJ1-4	TRBD1	.	TRBV6-5	14	CASSYSQGGEKLFF	TGTGCCAGCAGTTACTCCCAGGGGGGTGAAAAACTGTTTTTT
TRBJ1-5	.	.	TRBV19	13	CASSAGPGQPQHF	TGTGCCAGTAGTGCGGGGCCTGGCCAGCCCCAGCATTTT
TRBJ2-3	.	.	TRBV19	14	CASSIDWSTDTQYF	TGTGCCAGTAGTATCGACTGGAGCACAGATACGCAGTATTTT
TRBJ2-1	.	.	TRBV18	13	CASSPEGSVKQFF	TGTGCCAGCTCCCCCGAGGGCTCTGTAAAGCAGTTCTTC
TRBJ2-7	.	.	TRBV5-6	14	CASRGWGFSYEQYF	TGTGCCAGCAGAGGGTGGGGGTTTTCCTACGAGCAGTACTTC
TRBJ1-2	.	once	TRBV9	17	CASSPTRGGGLTDGYTF	TGTGCCAGCAGCCCAACAAGGGGCGGAGGCCTTACTGATGGCTACACCTTC
TRBJ2-3	TRBD1	.	TRBV5-1	14	CASSLEGGGDTQYF	TGCGCCAGCAGCTTGGAAGGGGGCGGAGATACGCAGTATTTT
TRBJ1-2	.	.	TRBV27	13	CASSSNRGDGYTF	TGTGCCAGCAGTAGTAATCGGGGGGATGGCTACACCTTC
TRBJ2-7	TRBD2	.	TRBV5-1	13	CASSGLAGYEQYF	TGCGCCAGCAGCGGACTAGCGGGGTACGAGCAGTACTTC
TRBJ2-7	TRBD1	.	TRBV29-1	14	CSVALGQVNSEQYF	TGCAGCGTAGCCCTTGGACAGGTAAATAGCGAGCAGTACTTC
TRBJ1-2	.	.	TRBV7-8	13	CASSLVENYGYTF	TGTGCCAGCAGCTTAGTGGAGAACTATGGCTACACCTTC
TRBJ2-1	TRBD2	.	TRBV15	16	CATSNQGAGAIDEQFF	TGTGCCACCAGCAACCAAGGAGCGGGAGCAATCGATGAGCAGTTCTTC
TRBJ2-4	.	.	TRBV2	15	CASSERHVAQNIQYF	TGTGCCAGCAGTGAGAGGCACGTCGCGCAAAACATTCAGTACTTC
TRBJ2-7	.	few	TRBV19	12	CASSPAGDEQYF	TGTGCCAGTAGCCCCGCCGGGGACGAGCAGTACTTC
TRBJ1-2	.	once	TRBV11-2	16	CASSPSGRGRYYGYTF	TGTGCCAGCAGCCCCTCGGGGCGAGGGAGGTACTATGGCTACACCTTC
TRBJ2-4	.	.	TRBV6-5	14	CASSYSLGVNIQYF	TGTGCCAGCAGTTACTCGTTAGGGGTAAACATTCAGTACTTC
TRBJ2-6	.	.	TRBV29-1	15	CSVEVGNSGANVLTF	TGCAGCGTTGAAGTAGGGAACTCTGGGGCCAACGTCCTGACTTTC
TRBJ2-7	.	.	TRBV7-3	14	CASSLGHQVHEQYF	TGTGCCAGCAGCTTAGGGCACCAAGTCCACGAGCAGTACTTC
TRBJ2-7	TRBD2	.	TRBV7-3	13	CASSLTSGSEQYF	TGTGCCAGCAGCTTGACTAGCGGGAGCGAGCAGTACTTC
TRBJ2-7	.	.	TRBV11-2	14	CASSLEQSSYEQYF	TGTGCCAGCAGCTTAGAACAGAGCTCCTACGAGCAGTACTTC
TRBJ2-3	TRBD1	.	TRBV2	14	CASTRTGGSDTQYF	TGTGCCAGCACCAGGACAGGGGGATCAGATACGCAGTATTTT